This T cell receptor (beta chain) is from a study of T cell repertoires in cytomegalovirus infection. The overall study: Public TCR beta signatures indicated both CMV infection and matching HLA type. Whole-study findings and limits: Across the ex vivo response, the dominant clonotypes were HLA-C-restricted CMV-specific TCR beta clonotypes. Summed public TCR beta family frequency identified CMV carriers bearing the relevant HLA.

Points on this clonotype: The antigen is not known.

TCRdb reprocessed the reads with MiXCR, giving one entry per CDR3 protein. The sample has nearly 700,000 distinct CDR3 sequences, 33% seen once. The V end lost 0 bases, the J end lost 1 base, and 6 bases lay between the germline ends. Germline lookup yields CDR1 MNHEY and CDR2 SMNVEV (reference sequence). The CDR3 loop spans 15 amino acids. The sequence was obtained from a human donor in good health (CMV status not recorded). Some clones in this sample may be carry-over from other donors' samples. The rearrangement joins TRBV27 to TRBJ1-4; D gene ambiguous. Specimen: cultured PBMCs, collected from culture after CMV antigen stimulation. The CDR3 is CASSLSRLTNEKLFF. The CDR3, as DNA: TGTGCCAGCAGTTTATCCCGGTTAACTAATGAAAAACTGTTTTTT.